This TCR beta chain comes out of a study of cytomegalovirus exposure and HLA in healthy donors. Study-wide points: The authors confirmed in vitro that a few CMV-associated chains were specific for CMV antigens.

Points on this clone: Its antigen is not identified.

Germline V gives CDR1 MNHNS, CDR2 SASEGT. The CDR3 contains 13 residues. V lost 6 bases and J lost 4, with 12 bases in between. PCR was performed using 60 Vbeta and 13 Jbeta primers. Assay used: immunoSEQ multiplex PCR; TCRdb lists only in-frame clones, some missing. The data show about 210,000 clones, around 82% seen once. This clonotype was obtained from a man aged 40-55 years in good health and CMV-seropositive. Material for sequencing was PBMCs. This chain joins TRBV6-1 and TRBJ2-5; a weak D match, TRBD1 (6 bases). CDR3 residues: CASRHRVGETQYF. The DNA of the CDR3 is TGTGCCAGCAGACACAGGGTAGGAGAGACCCAGTACTTC.